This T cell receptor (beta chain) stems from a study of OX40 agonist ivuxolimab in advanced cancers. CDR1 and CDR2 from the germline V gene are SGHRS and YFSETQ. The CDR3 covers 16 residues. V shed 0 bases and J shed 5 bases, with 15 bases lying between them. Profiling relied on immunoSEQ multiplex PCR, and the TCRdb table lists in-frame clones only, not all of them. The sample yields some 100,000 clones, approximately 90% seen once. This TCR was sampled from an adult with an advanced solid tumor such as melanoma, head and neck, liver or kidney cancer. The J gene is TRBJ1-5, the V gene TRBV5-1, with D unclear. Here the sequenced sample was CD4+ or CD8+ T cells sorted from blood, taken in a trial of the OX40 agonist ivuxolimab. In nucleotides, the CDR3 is TGCGCCAGCAGCTTGGGGCCAGAAAGCCAGCATCAGCCCCAGCATTTT. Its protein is CASSLGPESQHQPQHF.